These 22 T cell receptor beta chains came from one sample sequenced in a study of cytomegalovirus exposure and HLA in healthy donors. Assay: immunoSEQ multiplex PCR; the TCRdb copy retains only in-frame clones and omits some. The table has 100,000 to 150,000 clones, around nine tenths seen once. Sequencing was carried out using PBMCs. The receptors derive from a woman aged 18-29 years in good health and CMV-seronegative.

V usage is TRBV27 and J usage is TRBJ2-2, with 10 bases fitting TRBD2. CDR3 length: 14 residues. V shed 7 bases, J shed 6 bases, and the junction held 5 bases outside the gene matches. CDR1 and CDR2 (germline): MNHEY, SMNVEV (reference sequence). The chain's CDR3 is CASTVSGRAGELFF. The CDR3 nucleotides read TGTGCCAGCACCGTAAGCGGGAGGGCCGGGGAGCTGTTTTTT.

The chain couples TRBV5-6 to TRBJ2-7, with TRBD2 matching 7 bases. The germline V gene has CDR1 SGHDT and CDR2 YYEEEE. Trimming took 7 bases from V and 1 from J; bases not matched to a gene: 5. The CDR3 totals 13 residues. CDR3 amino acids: CASSRGVSYEQYF. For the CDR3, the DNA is TGTGCCAGCTCCCGGGGGGTTTCCTACGAGCAGTACTTC. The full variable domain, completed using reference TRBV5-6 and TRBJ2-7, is DAGVTQSPTHLIKTRGQQVTLRCSPKSGHDTVSWYQQALGQGPQFIFQYYEEEERQRGNFPDRFSGHQFPNYSSELNVNALLLGDSALYLCASSRGVSYEQYFGPGTRLTVT.

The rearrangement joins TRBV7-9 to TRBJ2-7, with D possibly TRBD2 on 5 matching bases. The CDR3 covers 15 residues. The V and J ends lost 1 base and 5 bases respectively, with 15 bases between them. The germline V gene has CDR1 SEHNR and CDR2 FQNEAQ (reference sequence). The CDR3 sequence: CASSLVLEGANEQYF. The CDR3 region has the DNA TGTGCCAGCAGCTTAGTGTTAGAGGGCGCCAACGAGCAGTACTTC.

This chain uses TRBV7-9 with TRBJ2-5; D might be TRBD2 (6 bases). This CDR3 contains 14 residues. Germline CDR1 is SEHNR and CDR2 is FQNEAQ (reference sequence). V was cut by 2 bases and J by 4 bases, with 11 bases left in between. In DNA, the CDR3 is TGTGCCAGCAGCTTAAGCCAGCGGGTAGAGACCCAGTACTTC. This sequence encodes CASSLSQRVETQYF. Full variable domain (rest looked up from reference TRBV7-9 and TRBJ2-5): DTGVSQNPRHKITKRGQNVTFRCDPISEHNRLYWYRQTLGQGPEFLTYFQNEAQLEKSRLLSDRFSAERPKGSFSTLEIQRTEQGDSAMYLCASSLSQRVETQYFGPGTRLLVL.

The CDR3 is CASSDQGGRASFEQYF. DNA for the CDR3: TGTGCCAGCAGTGACCAGGGAGGACGGGCTTCGTTCGAGCAGTACTTC. The V call is TRBV6-1, the J call TRBJ2-7, with D possibly being TRBD2 (6 bases). CDR3 length: 16 amino acids. V lost 3 bases and J lost 6, with 21 bases in between. Germline V gene lookup returns CDR1 MNHNS and CDR2 SASEGT.

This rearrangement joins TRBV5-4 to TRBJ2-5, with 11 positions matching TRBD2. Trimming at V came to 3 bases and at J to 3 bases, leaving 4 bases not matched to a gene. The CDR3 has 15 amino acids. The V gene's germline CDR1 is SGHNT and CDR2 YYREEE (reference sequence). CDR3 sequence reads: CASSWGTSGKETQYF. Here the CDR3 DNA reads TGTGCCAGCAGCTGGGGGACTAGCGGCAAAGAGACCCAGTACTTC.

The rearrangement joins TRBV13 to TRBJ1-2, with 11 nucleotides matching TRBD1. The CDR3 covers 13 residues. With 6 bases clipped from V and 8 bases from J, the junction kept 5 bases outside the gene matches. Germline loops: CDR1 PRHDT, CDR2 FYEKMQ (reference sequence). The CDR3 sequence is CASRGQGARGYTF. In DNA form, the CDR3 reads TGTGCCAGCAGAGGACAGGGGGCTCGGGGCTACACCTTC.

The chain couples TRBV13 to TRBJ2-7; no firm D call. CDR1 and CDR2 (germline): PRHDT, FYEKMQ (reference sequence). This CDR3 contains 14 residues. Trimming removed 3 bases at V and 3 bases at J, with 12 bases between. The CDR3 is CASSFGRGIYEQYF. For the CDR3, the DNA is TGTGCCAGCAGCTTCGGCCGCGGAATCTACGAGCAGTACTTC.

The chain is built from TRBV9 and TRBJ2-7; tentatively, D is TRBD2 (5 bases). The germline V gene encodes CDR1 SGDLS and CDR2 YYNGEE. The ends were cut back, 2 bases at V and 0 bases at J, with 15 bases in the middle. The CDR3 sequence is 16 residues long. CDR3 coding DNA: TGTGCCAGCAGCGTGGCTTATAGCGTCCTCTCCTACGAGCAGTACTTC. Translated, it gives CASSVAYSVLSYEQYF.

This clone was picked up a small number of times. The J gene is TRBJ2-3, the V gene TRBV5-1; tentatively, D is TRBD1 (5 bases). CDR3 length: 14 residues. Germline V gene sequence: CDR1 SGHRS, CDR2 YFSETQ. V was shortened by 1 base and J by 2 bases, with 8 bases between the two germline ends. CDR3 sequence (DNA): TGCGCCAGCAGCTTGAGACAGATCACAGATACGCAGTATTTT. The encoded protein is CASSLRQITDTQYF.

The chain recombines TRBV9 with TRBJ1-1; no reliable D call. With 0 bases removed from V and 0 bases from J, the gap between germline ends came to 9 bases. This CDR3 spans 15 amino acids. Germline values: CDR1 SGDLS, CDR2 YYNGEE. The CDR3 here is CASSVGWGVNTEAFF. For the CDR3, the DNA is TGTGCCAGCAGCGTAGGCTGGGGAGTGAACACTGAAGCTTTCTTT.

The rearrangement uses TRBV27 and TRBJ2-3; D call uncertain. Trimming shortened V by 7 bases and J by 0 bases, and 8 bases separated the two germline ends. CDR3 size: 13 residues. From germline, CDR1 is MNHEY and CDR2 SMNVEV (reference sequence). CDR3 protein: CASTRSSTDTQYF. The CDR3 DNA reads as TGTGCCAGCACCCGGTCTAGCACAGATACGCAGTATTTT.

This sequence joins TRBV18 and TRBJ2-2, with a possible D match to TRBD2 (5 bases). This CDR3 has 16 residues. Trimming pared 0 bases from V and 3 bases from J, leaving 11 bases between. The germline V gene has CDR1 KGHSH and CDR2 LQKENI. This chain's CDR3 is CASSPPRRVDTGELFF. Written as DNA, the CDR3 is TGTGCCAGCTCACCACCTCGGCGGGTTGACACCGGGGAGCTGTTTTTT.

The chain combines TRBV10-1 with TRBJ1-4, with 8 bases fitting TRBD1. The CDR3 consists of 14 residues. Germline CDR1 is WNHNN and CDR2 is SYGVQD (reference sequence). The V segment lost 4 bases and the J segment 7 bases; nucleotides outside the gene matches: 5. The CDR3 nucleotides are TGCGCCAGCAGTGCCGGGACAGGCCTTGAAAAACTGTTTTTT. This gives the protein CASSAGTGLEKLFF.

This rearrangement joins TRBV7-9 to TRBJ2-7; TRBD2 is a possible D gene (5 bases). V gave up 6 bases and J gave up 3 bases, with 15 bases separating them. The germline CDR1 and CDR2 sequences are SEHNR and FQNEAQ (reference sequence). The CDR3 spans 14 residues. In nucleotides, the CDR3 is TGTGCCAGCAGTTTCGATGTAAGCGGCTACGAGCAGTACTTC. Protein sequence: CASSFDVSGYEQYF.

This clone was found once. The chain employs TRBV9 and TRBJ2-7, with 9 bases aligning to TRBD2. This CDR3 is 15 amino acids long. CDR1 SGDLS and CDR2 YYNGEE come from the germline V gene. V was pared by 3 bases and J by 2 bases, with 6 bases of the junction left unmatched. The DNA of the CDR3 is TGTGCCAGCAGCGCACTTAGCGGGAGTACCTACGAGCAGTACTTC. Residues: CASSALSGSTYEQYF.

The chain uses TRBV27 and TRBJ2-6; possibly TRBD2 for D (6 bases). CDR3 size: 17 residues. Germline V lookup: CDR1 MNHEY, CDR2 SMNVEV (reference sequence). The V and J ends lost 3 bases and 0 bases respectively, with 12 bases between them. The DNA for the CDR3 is TGTGCCAGCAGTTTTGGACGGGAGAGCTCTGGGGCCAACGTCCTGACTTTC. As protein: CASSFGRESSGANVLTF.

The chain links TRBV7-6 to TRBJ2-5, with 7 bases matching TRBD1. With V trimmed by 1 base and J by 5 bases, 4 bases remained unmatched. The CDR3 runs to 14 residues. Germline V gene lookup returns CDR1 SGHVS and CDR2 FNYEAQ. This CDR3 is CASSLGGGGETQYF. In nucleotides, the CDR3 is TGTGCCAGCAGCTTAGGAGGGGGCGGGGAGACCCAGTACTTC.

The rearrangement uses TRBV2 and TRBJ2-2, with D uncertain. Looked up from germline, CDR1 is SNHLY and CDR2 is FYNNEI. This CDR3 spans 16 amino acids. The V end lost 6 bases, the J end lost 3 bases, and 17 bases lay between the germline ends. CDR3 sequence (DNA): TGTGCCAGCAGGAAACACCCAGACTCCGACACCGGGGAGCTGTTTTTT. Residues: CASRKHPDSDTGELFF.

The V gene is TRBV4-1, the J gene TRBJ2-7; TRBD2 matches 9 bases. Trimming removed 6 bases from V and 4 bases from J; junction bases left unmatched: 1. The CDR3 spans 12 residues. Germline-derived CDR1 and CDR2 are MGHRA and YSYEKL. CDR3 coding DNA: TGCGCCAGCAGAGGACTAGCGTACGAGCAGTACTTC. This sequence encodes CASRGLAYEQYF.

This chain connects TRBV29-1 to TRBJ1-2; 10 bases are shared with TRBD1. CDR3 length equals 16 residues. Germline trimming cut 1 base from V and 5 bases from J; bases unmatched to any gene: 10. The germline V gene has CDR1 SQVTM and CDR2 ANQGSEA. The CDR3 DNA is TGCAGCGTTGAAGGGATAGGACAGGGGGGAGAGTATGGCTACACCTTC. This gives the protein CSVEGIGQGGEYGYTF.

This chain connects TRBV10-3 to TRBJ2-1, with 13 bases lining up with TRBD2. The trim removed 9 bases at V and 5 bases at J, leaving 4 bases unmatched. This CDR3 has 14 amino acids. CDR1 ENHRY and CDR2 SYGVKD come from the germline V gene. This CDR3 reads CAIRTSGSHNEQFF. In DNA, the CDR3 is TGTGCCATACGGACTAGCGGGAGCCACAATGAGCAGTTCTTC.